This TCR beta chain was identified during a study of response to subunit inactivated influenza vaccine. Germline values: CDR1 DFQATT, CDR2 SNEGSKA (reference sequence). Trimming took 3 bases from V and 0 from J, leaving 5 bases between them. This CDR3 is built from 13 residues. TCRdb reanalysed the RT-PCR reads using MiXCR and keeps one entry per CDR3 protein. Among about 310,000 distinct CDR3 sequences listed, 20% to 25% were seen once. This clonotype has just a few counts. Sequenced here: PBMCs from blood, sampled about 20 months after vaccination. This chain links TRBV20-1 with TRBJ2-2; the D gene is possibly TRBD1 (5 bases). The TCR originated in a man between 50 and 70 years old who received an inactivated influenza vaccine. The DNA for the CDR3 is TGCAGTGCTAGGACAGCGAACACCGGGGAGCTGTTTTTT. Protein product: CSARTANTGELFF.